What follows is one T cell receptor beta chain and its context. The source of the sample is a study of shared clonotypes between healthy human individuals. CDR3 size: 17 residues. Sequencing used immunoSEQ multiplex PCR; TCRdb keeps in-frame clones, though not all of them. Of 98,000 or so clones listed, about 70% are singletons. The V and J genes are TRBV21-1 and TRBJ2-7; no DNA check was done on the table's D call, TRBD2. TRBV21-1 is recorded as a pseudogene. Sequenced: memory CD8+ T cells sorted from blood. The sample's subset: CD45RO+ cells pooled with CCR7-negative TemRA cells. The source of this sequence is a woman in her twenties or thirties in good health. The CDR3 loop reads CASTRLAGGQFPYEQYF. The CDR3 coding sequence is TGTGCCAGCACCCGACTAGCGGGAGGTCAATTCCCCTACGAGCAGTACTTC.